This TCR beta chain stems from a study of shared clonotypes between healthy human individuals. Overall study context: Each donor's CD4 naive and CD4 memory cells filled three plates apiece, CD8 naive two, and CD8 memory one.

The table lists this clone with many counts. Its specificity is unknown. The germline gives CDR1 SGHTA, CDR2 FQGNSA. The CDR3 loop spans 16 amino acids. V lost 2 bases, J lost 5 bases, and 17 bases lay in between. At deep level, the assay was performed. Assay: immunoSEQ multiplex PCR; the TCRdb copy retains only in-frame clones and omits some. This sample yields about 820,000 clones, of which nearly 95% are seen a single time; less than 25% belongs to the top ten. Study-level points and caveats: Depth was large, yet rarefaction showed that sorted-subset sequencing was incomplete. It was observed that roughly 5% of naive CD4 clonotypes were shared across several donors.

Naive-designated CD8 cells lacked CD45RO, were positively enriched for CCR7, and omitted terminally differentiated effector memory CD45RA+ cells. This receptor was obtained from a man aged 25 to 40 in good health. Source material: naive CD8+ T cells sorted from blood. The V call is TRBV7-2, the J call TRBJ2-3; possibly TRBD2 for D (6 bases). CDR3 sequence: CASSLFSGGTKDTQYF. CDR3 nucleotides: TGTGCCAGCAGCTTATTTAGCGGAGGCACGAAAGATACGCAGTATTTT.